The TCR beta chain described here comes from a study of control samples from healthy donors and cancer patients. TCRdb's copy holds only in-frame clones and misses some; the assay was immunoSEQ multiplex PCR. The sample records more than 95,000 clones, approximately 93% being singletons. In this sample, this clone turned up once. Germline V gives CDR1 MNHEY, CDR2 SVGAGI. V was clipped by 7 bases and J by 8 bases, with 9 bases between them. This CDR3 contains 12 residues. The genes are TRBV6-5 and TRBJ1-6; D possibly corresponds to TRBD1 (5 bases). This TCR derives from a man aged 30 to 45 in good health. The sample was blood. The CDR3 sequence is CASTTGDSPLHF. The DNA for the CDR3 is TGTGCCAGCACGACGGGGGATTCACCCCTCCACTTT.